Sequencing of this T cell receptor (beta chain) was carried out in a study of T cell repertoires in cytomegalovirus infection. Per the germline V gene, CDR1 is MNHNS and CDR2 is SASEGT. CDR3 size: 15 residues. The V gene end was trimmed by 5 bases and the J gene end by 3 bases; junction bases not matched to a gene: 7. This clonotype was counted between two and nine times. Its target is unknown. Whole-study results and caveats: Ex vivo, HLA-C-restricted CMV-specific TCR beta clonotypes prevailed over the rest of the response. Accumulated public TCR beta family frequency recognized individuals carrying CMV together with the relevant HLA.

TCRdb analysed the reads with MiXCR anew, one entry per CDR3 protein. The repertoire includes 370,000 or so distinct CDR3 sequences, roughly a third of them detected once, and approximately 15% sits in the top ten. Sequencing used cultured PBMCs, obtained from culture after CMV antigen stimulation. V usage is TRBV6-1 and J usage is TRBJ2-4; the match to TRBD1 covers 7 bases. The source is a human donor in good health (CMV status not recorded). Some clones in this sample may be carry-over from other donors' samples. CDR3: CASSRQGLGKNIQYF. The CDR3 DNA reads TGTGCCAGCAGTAGACAGGGCTTGGGCAAAAACATTCAGTACTTC.